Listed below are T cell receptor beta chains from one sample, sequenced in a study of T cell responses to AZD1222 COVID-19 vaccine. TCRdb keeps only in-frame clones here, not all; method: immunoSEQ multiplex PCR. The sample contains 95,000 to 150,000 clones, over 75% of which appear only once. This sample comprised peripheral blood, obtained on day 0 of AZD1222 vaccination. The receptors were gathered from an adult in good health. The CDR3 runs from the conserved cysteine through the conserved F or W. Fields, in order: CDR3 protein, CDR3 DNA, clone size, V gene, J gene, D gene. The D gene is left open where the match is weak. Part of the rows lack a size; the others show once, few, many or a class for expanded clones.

CASSGWGDPFYSNQPQHF	TGCGCCAGCAGTGGGTGGGGGGACCCCTTTTATAGCAATCAGCCCCAGCATTTT	.	TRBV5-1	TRBJ1-5	.
CASSMFGGGLFF	TGTGCCAGTAGTATGTTTGGGGGAGGACTGTTTTTT	.	TRBV19	TRBJ1-4	.
CASSYGTGYSPLHF	TGTGCCAGTAGCTACGGGACAGGGTATTCACCCCTCCACTTT	.	TRBV19	TRBJ1-6	TRBD1
CASSRGAVADTQYF	TGTGCCAGCAGCCGGGGGGCTGTCGCGGATACGCAGTATTTT	.	TRBV3-1/TRBV3-2	TRBJ2-3	.
CASSLNSGAGGEAFF	TGTGCCAGCAGTTTGAATTCCGGGGCTGGCGGTGAAGCTTTCTTT	once	TRBV28	TRBJ1-1	.
CASSPGTGKTYNEQFF	TGTGCCAGTAGTCCTGGGACAGGGAAGACCTACAATGAGCAGTTCTTC	.	TRBV19	TRBJ2-1	TRBD1
CASSLWTGGDTEAFF	TGTGCCAGCAGCCTCTGGACAGGGGGGGACACTGAAGCTTTCTTT	.	TRBV5-5	TRBJ1-1	TRBD1
CASSPPPGQGDYGYTF	TGTGCCAGCAGCCCCCCCCCGGGACAGGGTGACTATGGCTACACCTTC	.	TRBV7-9	TRBJ1-2	TRBD1
CASSSISAWGTEAFF	TGTGCCAGCAGTTCCATCTCCGCTTGGGGCACTGAAGCTTTCTTT	few	TRBV27	TRBJ1-1	.
CATSDGGVGNSPLHF	TGTGCCACCAGTGATGGTGGGGTTGGCAATTCACCCCTCCACTTT	.	TRBV24-1	TRBJ1-6	.
CASSLRLAGVTDTQYF	TGTGCCAGCAGCCTCCGACTAGCGGGAGTCACAGATACGCAGTATTTT	few	TRBV13	TRBJ2-3	TRBD2
CASSQGKSYEQYF	TGTGCCAGCAGTCAGGGAAAGAGCTACGAGCAGTACTTC	.	TRBV6-5	TRBJ2-7	.
CSVDFSYNEQFF	TGCAGCGTAGACTTTTCCTACAATGAGCAGTTCTTC	.	TRBV29-1	TRBJ2-1	.
CASSATGRGDEQFF	TGTGCCAGCAGCGCGACAGGGCGTGGGGATGAGCAGTTCTTC	.	TRBV9	TRBJ2-1	TRBD1
CASSADRGYEQYF	TGTGCCAGCAGCGCGGACAGGGGCTACGAGCAGTACTTC	once	TRBV2	TRBJ2-7	TRBD1
CASSLGALHNSPLHF	TGTGCCAGCAGCTTAGGGGCCCTCCATAATTCACCCCTCCACTTT	.	TRBV7-6	TRBJ1-6	.
CASSLDRDLNIQYF	TGCGCCAGCAGCTTGGATCGGGACTTAAACATTCAGTACTTC	few	TRBV5-1	TRBJ2-4	.
CATSPPGPTDTQYF	TGTGCCACCAGCCCCCCAGGGCCAACAGATACGCAGTATTTT	.	TRBV24-1	TRBJ2-3	.
CASSLDRGTDTQYF	TGTGCCAGCAGTTTGGACAGGGGCACAGATACGCAGTATTTT	.	TRBV28	TRBJ2-3	TRBD1
CASSYFSTGSTDTQYF	TGTGCCAGCAGTTACTTCTCGACAGGGAGCACAGATACGCAGTATTTT	.	TRBV6-5	TRBJ2-3	TRBD1
CAWRQGVETDTQYF	TGTGCCTGGAGACAGGGGGTTGAAACAGATACGCAGTATTTT	.	TRBV30	TRBJ2-3	TRBD1
CASSVTNGAEQFF	TGTGCCAGCAGCGTGACCAACGGCGCGGAGCAGTTCTTC	.	TRBV9	TRBJ2-1	.
CASSYSSANTEAFF	TGTGCCAGCAGTTACTCTAGCGCAAACACTGAAGCTTTCTTT	.	TRBV6-5	TRBJ1-1	.
CSVEGQVQWVGAFF	TGCAGCGTTGAAGGACAGGTGCAGTGGGTTGGGGCTTTCTTT	.	TRBV29-1	TRBJ1-1	.
CATSDRHSSGYGYTF	TGTGCCACCAGTGATAGGCATTCTAGCGGCTATGGCTACACCTTC	.	TRBV24-1	TRBJ1-2	.
CASSFEGQGIIKLFF	TGTGCCAGCAGTTTCGAGGGACAGGGGATTATAAAACTGTTTTTT	.	TRBV28	TRBJ1-4	TRBD1
CATSGNRDSLSANYGYTF	TGTGCCACCAGCGGCAATCGGGACTCCCTCTCGGCTAACTATGGCTACACCTTC	.	TRBV15	TRBJ1-2	.
CASSEGTSGAGELFF	TGTGCCAGCAGCGAGGGGACTAGTGGGGCCGGGGAGCTGTTTTTT	.	TRBV9	TRBJ2-2	TRBD2
CASSPQGQGKIGSYEQYF	TGTGCCAGCTCACCACAAGGACAGGGGAAGATAGGCTCCTACGAGCAGTACTTC	.	TRBV18	TRBJ2-7	TRBD1
CASSSEVQGGTGELFF	TGTGCCAGCAGTTCGGAGGTCCAGGGGGGCACCGGGGAGCTGTTTTTT	.	TRBV6-5	TRBJ2-2	.
CASSLSGQRNSPLHF	TGCGCCAGCAGCCTATCGGGACAGAGAAATTCACCCCTCCACTTT	.	TRBV5-1	TRBJ1-6	TRBD1
CASSQLLAEFNNEQFF	TGCGCCAGCAGCCAGCTCCTAGCGGAGTTTAACAATGAGCAGTTCTTC	.	TRBV4-1	TRBJ2-1	TRBD2
CASSFNRGGPNTGELFF	TGTGCCAGCAGCTTTAATAGGGGGGGCCCGAACACCGGGGAGCTGTTTTTT	.	TRBV5-6	TRBJ2-2	.
CASSSGLGFYEQYF	TGTGCCAGCAGCTCCGGACTAGGCTTCTACGAGCAGTACTTC	once	TRBV7-2	TRBJ2-7	TRBD2
CASSIGTGEQYF	TGTGCCAGCAGTATCGGGACAGGCGAGCAGTACTTC	few	TRBV28	TRBJ2-7	TRBD1
CATSVPGVGQPQHF	TGTGCCACCAGTGTCCCAGGGGTTGGCCAGCCCCAGCATTTT	.	TRBV24-1	TRBJ1-5	.
CASRTRQGRNEQFF	TGTGCCAGCAGGACACGACAGGGCCGGAATGAGCAGTTCTTC	once	TRBV11-2	TRBJ2-1	TRBD1
CASSMTDTSGGTPLHF	TGCGCCAGCAGCATGACGGACACCTCCGGCGGGACACCCCTCCACTTT	.	TRBV10-2	TRBJ1-6	.
CASSYSRGGYNEQFF	TGTGCCAGCAGTTACTCGAGAGGGGGGTACAATGAGCAGTTCTTC	.	TRBV6-5	TRBJ2-1	.
CASSSDRDTKKDGYTF	TGTGCCAGCAGCTCAGACAGGGACACAAAAAAGGATGGCTACACCTTC	.	TRBV9	TRBJ1-2	TRBD1
CASSYSDYGYTF	TGTGCCAGCAGTTACTCTGACTATGGCTACACCTTC	.	TRBV6-2/TRBV6-3	TRBJ1-2	.
CASSRDRGYNSPLHF	TGTGCCAGCAGCAGGGACAGGGGCTATAATTCACCCCTCCACTTT	.	TRBV27	TRBJ1-6	TRBD1
CASSLGLAGDFYEQYF	TGTGCCAGCAGTTTGGGACTAGCGGGGGACTTCTACGAGCAGTACTTC	.	TRBV28	TRBJ2-7	TRBD2
CASSTNGDQPQHF	TGTGCCAGCAGCACCAATGGGGATCAGCCCCAGCATTTT	.	TRBV7-2	TRBJ1-5	.
CASSQEGSRGVSPLHF	TGTGCCAGCAGCCAGGAAGGGTCCAGGGGGGTTTCACCCCTCCACTTT	few	TRBV3-1/TRBV3-2	TRBJ1-6	TRBD1